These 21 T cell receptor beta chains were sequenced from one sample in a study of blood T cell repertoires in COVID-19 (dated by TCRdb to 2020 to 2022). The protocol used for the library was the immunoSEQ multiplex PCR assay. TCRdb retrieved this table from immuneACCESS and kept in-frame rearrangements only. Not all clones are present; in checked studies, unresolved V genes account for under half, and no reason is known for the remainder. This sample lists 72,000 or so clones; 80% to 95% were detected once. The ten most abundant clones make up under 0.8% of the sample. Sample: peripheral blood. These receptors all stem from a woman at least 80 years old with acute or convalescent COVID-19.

The CDR3 here is CSGRGALNTEAFF. In nucleotides, the CDR3 is TGCAGCGGCCGTGGGGCACTCAACACTGAAGCTTTCTTT. The genes are TRBV29-1 and TRBJ1-1; D perhaps matches TRBD1 (5 bases). The length of the CDR3 is 13 residues. Per germline, CDR1 SQVTM and CDR2 ANQGSEA. V was trimmed by 7 bases and J by 2 bases, leaving 14 bases between them.

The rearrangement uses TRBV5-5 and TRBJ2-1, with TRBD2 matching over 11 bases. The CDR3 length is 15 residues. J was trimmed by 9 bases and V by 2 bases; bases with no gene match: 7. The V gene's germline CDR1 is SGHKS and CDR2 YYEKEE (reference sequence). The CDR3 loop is CASSLQLAGVGEQFF. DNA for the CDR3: TGTGCCAGCAGCTTACAACTAGCGGGAGTGGGTGAGCAGTTCTTC.

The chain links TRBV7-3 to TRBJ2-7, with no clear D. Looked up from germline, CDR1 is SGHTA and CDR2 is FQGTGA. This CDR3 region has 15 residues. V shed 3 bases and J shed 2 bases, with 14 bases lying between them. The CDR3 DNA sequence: TGTGCCAGCAGCTTGTCTTCTTCAGGCACCTACGAGCAGTACTTC. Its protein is CASSLSSSGTYEQYF.

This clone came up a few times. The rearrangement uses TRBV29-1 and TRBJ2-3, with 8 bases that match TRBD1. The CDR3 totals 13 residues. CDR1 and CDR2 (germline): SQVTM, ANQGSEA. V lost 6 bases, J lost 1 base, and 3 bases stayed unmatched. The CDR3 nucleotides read TGCAGCGTCCTGACAGGGGGCACAGATACGCAGTATTTT. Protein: CSVLTGGTDTQYF.

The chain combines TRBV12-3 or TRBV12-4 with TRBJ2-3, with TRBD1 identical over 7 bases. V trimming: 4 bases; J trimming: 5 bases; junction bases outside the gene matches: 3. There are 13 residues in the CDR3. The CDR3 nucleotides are TGTGCCAGCAGTTCGCAGGGGGTAGATACGCAGTATTTT. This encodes CASSSQGVDTQYF.

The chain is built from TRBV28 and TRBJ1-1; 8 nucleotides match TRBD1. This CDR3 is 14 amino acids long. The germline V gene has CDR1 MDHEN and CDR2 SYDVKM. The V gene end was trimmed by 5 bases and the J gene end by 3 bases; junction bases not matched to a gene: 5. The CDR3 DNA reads TGTGCCAGCAGTCCAGGGGGCTGGGACACTGAAGCTTTCTTT. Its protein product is CASSPGGWDTEAFF.

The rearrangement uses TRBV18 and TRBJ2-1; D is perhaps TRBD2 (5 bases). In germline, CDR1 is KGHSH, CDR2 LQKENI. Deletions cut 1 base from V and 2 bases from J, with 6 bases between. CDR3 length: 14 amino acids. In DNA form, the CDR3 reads TGTGCCAGCTCACCACTGGAGGCCTACAATGAGCAGTTCTTC. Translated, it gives CASSPLEAYNEQFF.

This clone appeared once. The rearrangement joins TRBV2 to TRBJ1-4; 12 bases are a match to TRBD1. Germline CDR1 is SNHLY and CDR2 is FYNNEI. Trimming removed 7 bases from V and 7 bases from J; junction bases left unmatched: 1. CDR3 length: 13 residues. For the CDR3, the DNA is TGTGCCAGCAAGGGACAGGGGGCTGAAAAACTGTTTTTT. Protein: CASKGQGAEKLFF.

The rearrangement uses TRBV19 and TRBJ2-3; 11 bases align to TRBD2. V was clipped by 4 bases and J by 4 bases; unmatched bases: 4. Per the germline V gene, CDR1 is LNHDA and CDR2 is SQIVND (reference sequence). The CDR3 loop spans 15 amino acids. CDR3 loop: CASSTPLAGADTQYF. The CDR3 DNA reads TGTGCCAGTAGTACCCCACTAGCGGGGGCAGATACGCAGTATTTT.

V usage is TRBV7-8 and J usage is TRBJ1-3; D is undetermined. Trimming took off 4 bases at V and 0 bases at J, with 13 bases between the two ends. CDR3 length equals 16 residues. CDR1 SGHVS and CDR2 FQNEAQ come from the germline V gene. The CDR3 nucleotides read TGTGCCAGCAGCTACACAAGTACCCTCTCTGGAAACACCATATATTTT. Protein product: CASSYTSTLSGNTIYF.

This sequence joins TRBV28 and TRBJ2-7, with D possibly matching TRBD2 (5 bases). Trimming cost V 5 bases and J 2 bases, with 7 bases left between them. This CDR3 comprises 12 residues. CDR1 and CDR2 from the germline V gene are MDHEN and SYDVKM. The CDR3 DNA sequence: TGTGCCAGCAGTCTCGGGACCTACGAGCAGTACTTC. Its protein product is CASSLGTYEQYF.

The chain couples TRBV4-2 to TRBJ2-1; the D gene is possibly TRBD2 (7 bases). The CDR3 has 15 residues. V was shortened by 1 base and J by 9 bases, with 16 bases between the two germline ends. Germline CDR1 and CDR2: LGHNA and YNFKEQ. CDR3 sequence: CASSQGGGAISEQFF. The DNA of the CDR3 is TGTGCCAGCAGCCAAGGAGGGGGGGCCATAAGTGAGCAGTTCTTC.

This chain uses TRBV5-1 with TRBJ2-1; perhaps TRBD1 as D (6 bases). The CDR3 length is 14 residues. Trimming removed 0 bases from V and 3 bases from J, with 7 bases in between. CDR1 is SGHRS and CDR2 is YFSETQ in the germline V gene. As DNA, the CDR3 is TGCGCCAGCAGCTTGGTACAGGGCTACAATGAGCAGTTCTTC. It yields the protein CASSLVQGYNEQFF.

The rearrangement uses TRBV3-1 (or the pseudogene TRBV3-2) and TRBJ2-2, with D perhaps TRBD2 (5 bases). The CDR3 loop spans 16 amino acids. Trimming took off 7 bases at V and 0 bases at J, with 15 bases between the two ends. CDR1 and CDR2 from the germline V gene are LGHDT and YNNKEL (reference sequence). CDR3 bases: TGTGCCAGCACCAAACGGGCTAGCCCGAACACCGGGGAGCTGTTTTTT. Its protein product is CASTKRASPNTGELFF.

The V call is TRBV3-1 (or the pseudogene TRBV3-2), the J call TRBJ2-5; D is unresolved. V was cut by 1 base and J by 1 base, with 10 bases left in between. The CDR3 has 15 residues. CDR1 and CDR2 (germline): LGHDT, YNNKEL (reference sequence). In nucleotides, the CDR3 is TGTGCCAGCAGCCAAGTTACGGGTCCCCAAGAGACCCAGTACTTC. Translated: CASSQVTGPQETQYF.

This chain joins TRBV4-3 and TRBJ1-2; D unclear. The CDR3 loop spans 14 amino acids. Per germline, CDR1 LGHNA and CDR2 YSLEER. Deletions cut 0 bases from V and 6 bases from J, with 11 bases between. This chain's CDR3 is CASSQDLTLHGYTF. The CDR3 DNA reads TGCGCCAGCAGCCAAGATCTTACCCTACATGGCTACACCTTC.

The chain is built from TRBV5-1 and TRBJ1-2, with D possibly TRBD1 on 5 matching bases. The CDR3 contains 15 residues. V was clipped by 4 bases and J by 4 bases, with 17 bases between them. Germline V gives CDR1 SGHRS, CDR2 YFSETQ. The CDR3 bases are TGCGCCAGCAGCCCAGTCCTCAGGGAGGGCTATGGCTACACCTTC. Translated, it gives CASSPVLREGYGYTF. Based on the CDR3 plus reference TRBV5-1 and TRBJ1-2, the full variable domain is KAGVTQTPRYLIKTRGQQVTLSCSPISGHRSVSWYQQTPGQGLQFLFEYFSETQRNKGNFPGRFSGRQFSNSRSEMNVSTLELGDSALYLCASSPVLREGYGYTFGSGTRLTVV.

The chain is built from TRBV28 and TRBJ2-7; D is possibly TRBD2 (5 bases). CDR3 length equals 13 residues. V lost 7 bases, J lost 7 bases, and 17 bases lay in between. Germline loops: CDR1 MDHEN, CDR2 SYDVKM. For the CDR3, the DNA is TGTGCCAGCAAGGCACTTGCCCCGGGGGAGCAGTACTTC. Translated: CASKALAPGEQYF.

CDR3 in DNA: TGTGCCAGCAGCTTGAATAGCGGGAGTTCGAGCAATGAGCAGTTCTTC. Translating gives CASSLNSGSSSNEQFF. The chain joins TRBV7-9 to TRBJ2-1, with 9 nucleotides matching TRBD2. This CDR3 comprises 16 residues. V trimming: 3 bases; J trimming: 6 bases; junction bases outside the gene matches: 9. Germline CDR1 SEHNR, CDR2 FQNEAQ (reference sequence).

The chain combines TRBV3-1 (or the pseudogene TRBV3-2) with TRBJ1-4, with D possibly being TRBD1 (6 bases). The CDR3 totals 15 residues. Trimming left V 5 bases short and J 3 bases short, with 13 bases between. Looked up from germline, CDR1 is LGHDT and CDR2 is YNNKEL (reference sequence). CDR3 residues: CASSSRGGANEKLFF. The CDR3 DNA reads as TGTGCCAGCAGCTCGAGAGGGGGGGCTAATGAAAAACTGTTTTTT.

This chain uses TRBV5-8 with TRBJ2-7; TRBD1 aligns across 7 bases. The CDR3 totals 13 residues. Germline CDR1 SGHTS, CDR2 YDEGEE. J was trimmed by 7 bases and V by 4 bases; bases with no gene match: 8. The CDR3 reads CASSLRGLGEQYF. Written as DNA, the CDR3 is TGTGCCAGCAGCCTTAGGGGGCTGGGTGAGCAGTACTTC.